Below are 11 T cell receptor beta chains sequenced from a single sample in a study of blood T cell repertoires in COVID-19. Measured with immunoSEQ multiplex PCR; TCRdb has only the in-frame clones, and not every one. The data contain around 300,000 clones, roughly 88% of them seen just once; the ten biggest clones take up more than 9.5%. The source material was peripheral blood. The origin of the receptors is a woman between 70 and 85 years old with acute or convalescent COVID-19.

The V gene is TRBV2, the J gene TRBJ2-2, with 14 bases identical to TRBD2. The germline V gene has CDR1 SNHLY and CDR2 FYNNEI. CDR3 size: 15 residues. Trimming at V came to 6 bases and at J to 8 bases, leaving 5 bases not matched to a gene. The CDR3 is CASSGTSGGLGELFF. Here the CDR3 DNA reads TGTGCCAGCAGCGGGACTAGCGGGGGTCTAGGGGAGCTGTTTTTT.

This chain links TRBV18 with TRBJ2-2; 11 bases agree with TRBD1. V gave up 1 base and J gave up 4 bases; unmatched junction bases: 2. The CDR3 runs to 16 residues. Per the germline V gene, CDR1 is KGHSH and CDR2 is LQKENI. The CDR3 is CASSPRTGGFTGELFF. The CDR3 region has the DNA TGTGCCAGCTCACCACGGACAGGGGGCTTCACCGGGGAGCTGTTTTTT.

The chain combines TRBV2 with TRBJ2-7, with 7 bases identical to TRBD1. The CDR3 covers 14 residues. CDR1 and CDR2 (germline): SNHLY, FYNNEI. The V segment lost 5 bases and the J segment 5 bases; nucleotides outside the gene matches: 9. The CDR3 sequence: CASSLDRAAHEQYF. In DNA form, the CDR3 reads TGTGCCAGCAGTCTAGACAGGGCCGCGCACGAGCAGTACTTC.

The V and J genes are TRBV7-9 and TRBJ2-7; 9 bases agree with TRBD1. The junction had 4 bases not matched to a gene; V was cut back by 1 base and J by 6 bases. CDR1 and CDR2 from the germline V gene are SEHNR and FQNEAQ (reference sequence). CDR3 length equals 14 residues. The CDR3 bases are TGTGCCAGCAGCTTAGAGGGACAGGGATCCGAGCAGTACTTC. Translation: CASSLEGQGSEQYF.

The rearrangement uses TRBV3-1 (or the pseudogene TRBV3-2) and TRBJ2-3; D is perhaps TRBD2 (6 bases). Per germline, CDR1 LGHDT and CDR2 YNNKEL (reference sequence). The CDR3 has 16 residues. With 4 bases removed from V and 2 bases from J, the gap between germline ends came to 16 bases. CDR3 nucleotides: TGTGCCAGCAGCCTCCGAGTAGCGGAATACACAGATACGCAGTATTTT. It is translated as CASSLRVAEYTDTQYF.

This sequence joins TRBV6-5 and TRBJ1-2; 7 positions agree with TRBD1. The V gene end was trimmed by 8 bases and the J gene end by 3 bases; junction bases not matched to a gene: 12. Germline lookup yields CDR1 MNHEY and CDR2 SVGAGI. The length of the CDR3 is 15 residues. CDR3 DNA sequence: TGTGCCAGCTGGTTAGGGGACAGCTCATACTATGGCTACACCTTC. Protein sequence: CASWLGDSSYYGYTF.

V and J are TRBV6-6 and TRBJ2-1; D is possibly TRBD2 (5 bases). Germline CDR1 and CDR2: MNHNY and SVGAGI (reference sequence). The CDR3 length is 16 residues. V was pared by 1 base and J by 7 bases, with 17 bases between. CDR3 in DNA: TGTGCCAGCAGTTACTTCCAGCAGACCCGCGGGAATGAGCAGTTCTTC. It specifies CASSYFQQTRGNEQFF.

This rearrangement joins TRBV5-6 to TRBJ2-7, with a weak D call TRBD1 (6 bases). Germline CDR1 reads SGHDT; CDR2 reads YYEEEE. CDR3 length equals 13 residues. V gave up 5 bases and J gave up 4 bases, with 13 bases separating them. The CDR3 protein is CASSIDRKYEQYF. CDR3 in DNA: TGTGCCAGCAGTATAGACAGGAAATACGAGCAGTACTTC. The whole variable domain, filled in from reference TRBV5-6 and TRBJ2-7, reads DAGVTQSPTHLIKTRGQQVTLRCSPKSGHDTVSWYQQALGQGPQFIFQYYEEEERQRGNFPDRFSGHQFPNYSSELNVNALLLGDSALYLCASSIDRKYEQYFGPGTRLTVT.

This clone was observed once. V is TRBV28 and J is TRBJ2-2; D perhaps matches TRBD1 (6 bases). The CDR3 is made up of 15 amino acids. Germline V lookup: CDR1 MDHEN, CDR2 SYDVKM. Trimming took off 5 bases at V and 8 bases at J, with 18 bases between the two ends. The CDR3, as DNA: TGTGCCAGCAGTCCCCGGGACACCGTAGGAGGGGAGCTGTTTTTT. Residues: CASSPRDTVGGELFF.

There are a few counts of this clone. The V call is TRBV2, the J call TRBJ1-6; D might be TRBD1 (5 bases). This CDR3 spans 14 amino acids. Germline assignment: CDR1 SNHLY and CDR2 FYNNEI. V lost 7 bases and J lost 3, with 10 bases in between. For the CDR3, the DNA is TGTGCCAGCACCACGGGGGGCTATAATTCACCCCTCCACTTT. Translation: CASTTGGYNSPLHF.

This chain joins TRBV6-5 and TRBJ2-5; TRBD1 might be the D (6 bases). Germline CDR1 MNHEY, CDR2 SVGAGI. This CDR3 comprises 15 residues. The V end lost 2 bases, the J end lost 5 bases, and 15 bases lay between the germline ends. The CDR3 nucleotides read TGTGCCAGCAGTTACAGTCAGGGGATCTGGGAGACCCAGTACTTC. This sequence encodes CASSYSQGIWETQYF.